Presented here are 17 T cell receptor beta chains from one specimen sequenced in a study of blood T cell repertoires in COVID-19. Here immunoSEQ multiplex PCR was the method, and the copy in TCRdb shows in-frame clones only, minus some. The table includes some 350,000 clones, 85% to 90% detected once. Material: peripheral blood. The receptors shown here come from a woman aged 50 to 65 with COVID-19, enrolled during active disease.

This rearrangement joins TRBV5-4 to TRBJ1-2, with TRBD1 identical over 9 bases. J was trimmed by 8 bases and V by 4 bases; bases with no gene match: 9. Germline loops: CDR1 SGHNT, CDR2 YYREEE (reference sequence). The length of the CDR3 is 14 residues. CDR3 amino acids: CASSPGTGREGYTF. The DNA for the CDR3 is TGTGCCAGCAGCCCCGGGACAGGGCGTGAAGGCTACACCTTC.

The V and J genes are TRBV20-1 and TRBJ1-3, with D uncertain. Germline CDR1 is DFQATT and CDR2 is SNEGSKA (reference sequence). This CDR3 contains 12 residues. With 3 bases removed from V and 9 bases from J, the gap between germline ends came to 12 bases. Here the CDR3 reads CSASDQKSTIYF. For the CDR3, the DNA is TGCAGTGCTAGTGACCAAAAGAGCACCATATATTTT.

The J gene is TRBJ2-1, the V gene TRBV7-9, with D possibly matching TRBD1 (6 bases). Deletions cut 5 bases from V and 8 bases from J, with 16 bases between. Germline loops: CDR1 SEHNR, CDR2 FQNEAQ (reference sequence). This CDR3 contains 14 residues. Here the CDR3 reads CASSPGTSWHEQFF. The CDR3 DNA reads as TGTGCCAGCAGCCCCGGGACATCGTGGCATGAGCAGTTCTTC. The full variable domain, in which reference TRBV7-9 and TRBJ2-1 provide the parts outside the CDR3, is DTGVSQNPRHKITKRGQNVTFRCDPISEHNRLYWYRQTLGQGPEFLTYFQNEAQLEKSRLLSDRFSAERPKGSFSTLEIQRTEQGDSAMYLCASSPGTSWHEQFFGPGTRLTVL.

This chain joins TRBV7-3 and TRBJ1-1; D not certain. Per germline, CDR1 SGHTA and CDR2 FQGTGA. Trimming stripped 5 bases from V and 4 bases from J, with 17 bases between. The CDR3 length is 15 residues. Here the CDR3 DNA reads TGTGCCAGCAGCCCCTCCCCGACAATTCTCACTGAAGCTTTCTTT. This sequence encodes CASSPSPTILTEAFF.

The rearrangement links TRBV10-1 to TRBJ2-3, with D possibly TRBD2 on 6 matching bases. Germline CDR1 is WNHNN and CDR2 is SYGVQD (reference sequence). Trimming left V 3 bases short and J 2 bases short, with 15 bases between. The CDR3 sequence is 16 residues long. DNA of the CDR3: TGCGCCAGCAGTGACCCAGTGGGACTTTCCACAGATACGCAGTATTTT. Its translation is CASSDPVGLSTDTQYF.

J is TRBJ2-7 and V is TRBV12-5; 11 nucleotides match TRBD1. V gave up 6 bases and J gave up 3 bases; unmatched junction bases: 7. Germline V gene sequence: CDR1 LGHNT, CDR2 FRNRAP. This CDR3 is 15 amino acids long. CDR3 amino acids: CASGKTGTGGYEQYF. The CDR3 DNA is TGTGCTAGTGGCAAAACCGGGACAGGGGGCTACGAGCAGTACTTC.

The rearrangement uses TRBV18 and TRBJ1-5, with TRBD1 as a possible D gene (6 bases). The CDR3 sequence is 14 residues long. Deletions cut 6 bases from V and 3 bases from J, with 12 bases between. Germline assignment: CDR1 KGHSH and CDR2 LQKENI. This chain's CDR3 is CASSPQGTNQPQHF. The CDR3 bases are TGTGCCAGCTCTCCGCAGGGGACCAATCAGCCCCAGCATTTT.

DNA of the CDR3: TGTGCCAGCAGTTACTCGGGGACAACAAATGAGCAGTTCTTC. Translation: CASSYSGTTNEQFF. This chain links TRBV6-5 with TRBJ2-1; D may be TRBD1 (6 bases). The length of the CDR3 is 14 residues. Per the germline V gene, CDR1 is MNHEY and CDR2 is SVGAGI. Deletions cut 0 bases from V and 7 bases from J, with 10 bases between.

The CDR3 is CATSDIGTNVLTF. CDR3 DNA sequence: TGTGCCACCAGTGATATAGGGACTAACGTCCTGACTTTC. The gene calls are TRBV24-1 and TRBJ2-6, with D possibly matching TRBD2 (6 bases). The CDR3 loop spans 13 amino acids. Looked up from germline, CDR1 is KGHDR and CDR2 is SFDVKD. Trimming cost V 3 bases and J 10 bases, with 9 bases left between them.

The DNA of the CDR3 is TGTGCCAGCAGCCAAGATGGGCCTAGCGGTTACCAAGAGACCCAGTACTTC. Protein sequence: CASSQDGPSGYQETQYF. This chain joins TRBV3-1 (or the pseudogene TRBV3-2) and TRBJ2-5, with 7 bases aligning to TRBD2. The CDR3 covers 17 residues. The junction had 7 bases not matched to a gene; V was cut back by 0 bases and J by 0 bases. The germline gives CDR1 LGHDT, CDR2 YNNKEL (reference sequence).

This chain links TRBV4-1 with TRBJ1-2; D may be TRBD1 (6 bases). Looked up from germline, CDR1 is MGHRA and CDR2 is YSYEKL. The ends were cut back, 3 bases at V and 5 bases at J, with 10 bases in the middle. The CDR3 contains 13 residues. The CDR3 nucleotides read TGCGCCAGCAGCCAGTTAGGACAGTATGGCTACACCTTC. This gives the protein CASSQLGQYGYTF.

This clone was observed once. The V gene is TRBV7-9, the J gene TRBJ2-6; TRBD2 might be the D (5 bases). The V gene lost 0 bases and the J gene lost 4 bases, with 13 bases spanning the gap. Germline-derived CDR1 and CDR2 are SEHNR and FQNEAQ (reference sequence). This CDR3 comprises 17 residues. The CDR3 coding sequence is TGTGCCAGCAGCTTAGCGCGGGCGGCACCGGGGGCCAACGTCCTGACTTTC. It encodes CASSLARAAPGANVLTF.

The count of this clone is one. The gene calls are TRBV15 and TRBJ1-3; 7 positions match TRBD1. V shed 6 bases, J shed 2 bases, and the junction held 4 bases outside the gene matches. The CDR3 spans 14 residues. Germline V gene sequence: CDR1 LNHNV, CDR2 YYDKDF (reference sequence). CDR3 region: CATRETGAGNTIYF. The CDR3 nucleotides read TGTGCCACCAGGGAAACAGGGGCTGGAAACACCATATATTTT.

The chain has TRBV5-4 and TRBJ2-3; the D gene is possibly TRBD2 (5 bases). Trimming shortened V by 0 bases and J by 3 bases, and 5 bases separated the two germline ends. CDR3 length equals 13 residues. Germline V gene data show CDR1 as SGHNT and CDR2 as YYREEE (reference sequence). The CDR3 is CASSLAGTDTQYF. The CDR3 nucleotides are TGTGCCAGCAGCTTGGCGGGGACAGATACGCAGTATTTT.

The chain has TRBV18 and TRBJ2-7, with D possibly matching TRBD1 (8 bases). Trimming left V 3 bases short and J 4 bases short, with 16 bases between. The CDR3 is made up of 15 amino acids. The germline V gene encodes CDR1 KGHSH and CDR2 LQKENI. The CDR3 sequence is CASSPGSGTGYEQYF. The CDR3 region has the DNA TGTGCCAGCTCACCCGGGAGCGGGACAGGTTACGAGCAGTACTTC.

The chain combines TRBV24-1 with TRBJ2-5, with D tentatively TRBD1 (5 bases). Germline lookup yields CDR1 KGHDR and CDR2 SFDVKD. The CDR3 is 15 residues long. The V end lost 1 base, the J end lost 5 bases, and 13 bases lay between the germline ends. CDR3 nucleotide sequence: TGTGCCACCAGTGATTTTGAGCAGGGTTGGGAGACCCAGTACTTC. Translation gives CATSDFEQGWETQYF.

V and J are TRBV4-1 and TRBJ2-1; 12 bases are shared with TRBD2. Trimming took 7 bases from V and 7 from J; bases not matched to a gene: 5. The CDR3 totals 14 residues. Germline CDR1 reads MGHRA; CDR2 reads YSYEKL. The CDR3 region has the DNA TGCGCCAGCAAAGATCTAGCGGGAGGGAATGAGCAGTTCTTC. This codes for CASKDLAGGNEQFF.